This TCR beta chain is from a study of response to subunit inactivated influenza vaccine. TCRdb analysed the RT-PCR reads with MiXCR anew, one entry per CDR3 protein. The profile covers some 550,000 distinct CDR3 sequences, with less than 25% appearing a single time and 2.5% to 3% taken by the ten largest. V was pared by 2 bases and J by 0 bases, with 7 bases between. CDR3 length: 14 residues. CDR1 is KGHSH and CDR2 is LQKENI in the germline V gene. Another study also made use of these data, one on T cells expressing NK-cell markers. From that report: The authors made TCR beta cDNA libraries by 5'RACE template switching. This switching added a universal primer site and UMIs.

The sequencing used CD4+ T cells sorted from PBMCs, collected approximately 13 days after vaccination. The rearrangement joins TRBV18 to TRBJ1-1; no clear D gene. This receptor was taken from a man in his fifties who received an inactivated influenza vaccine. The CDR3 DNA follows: TGTGCCAGCTCACCAAACCGTATGAACACTGAAGCTTTCTTT. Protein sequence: CASSPNRMNTEAFF.